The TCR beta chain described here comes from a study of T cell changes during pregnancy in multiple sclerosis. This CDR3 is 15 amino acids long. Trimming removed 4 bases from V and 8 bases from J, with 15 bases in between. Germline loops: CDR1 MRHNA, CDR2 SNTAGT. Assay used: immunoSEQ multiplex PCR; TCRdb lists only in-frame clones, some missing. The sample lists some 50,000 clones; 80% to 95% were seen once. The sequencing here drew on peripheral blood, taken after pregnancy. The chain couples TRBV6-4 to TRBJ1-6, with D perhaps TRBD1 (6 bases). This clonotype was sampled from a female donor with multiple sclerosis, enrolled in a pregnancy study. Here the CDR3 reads CASSVSSGADSPLHF. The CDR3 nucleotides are TGTGCCAGCAGTGTATCGTCAGGGGCTGATTCACCCCTCCACTTT.